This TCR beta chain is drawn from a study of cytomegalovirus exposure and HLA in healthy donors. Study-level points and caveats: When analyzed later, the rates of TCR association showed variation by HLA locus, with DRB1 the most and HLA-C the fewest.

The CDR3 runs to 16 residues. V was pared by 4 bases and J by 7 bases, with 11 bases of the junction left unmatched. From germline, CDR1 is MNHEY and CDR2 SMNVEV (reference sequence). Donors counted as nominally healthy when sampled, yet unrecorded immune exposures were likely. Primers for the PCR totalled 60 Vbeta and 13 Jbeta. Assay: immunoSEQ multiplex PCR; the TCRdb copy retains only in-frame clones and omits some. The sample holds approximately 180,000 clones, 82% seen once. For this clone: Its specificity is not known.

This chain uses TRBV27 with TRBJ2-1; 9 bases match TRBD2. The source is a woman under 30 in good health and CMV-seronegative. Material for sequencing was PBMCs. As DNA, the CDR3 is TGTGCCAGCAGTTCGCCGCTAGCGGGAATGGGTAATGAGCAGTTCTTC. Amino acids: CASSSPLAGMGNEQFF.